These 9 T cell receptor beta chains came from one sample sequenced in a study of blood T cell repertoires in COVID-19. Method: immunoSEQ multiplex PCR; TCRdb's copy keeps in-frame clones and lacks some. The data contain hundreds of thousands of clones, around 84% of them singletons. Specimen: PBMCs or T cells enriched from blood (not recorded which). All receptors derive from a woman in her forties or fifties who had recovered from COVID-19.

The rearrangement joins TRBV7-2 to TRBJ1-6, with a tentative D call TRBD1 (6 bases). The CDR3 sequence is 15 residues long. Trimming shortened V by 5 bases and J by 8 bases, and 16 bases separated the two germline ends. Germline V gene lookup returns CDR1 SGHTA and CDR2 FQGNSA. The CDR3 nucleotides are TGTGCCAGCAGCCAAAGTACAGGGCAGCATTCACCCCTCCACTTT. Translated: CASSQSTGQHSPLHF. Together with reference TRBV7-2 and TRBJ1-6, the CDR3 gives the full variable domain: GAGVSQSPSNKVTEKGKDVELRCDPISGHTALYWYRQSLGQGLEFLIYFQGNSAPDKSGLPSDRFSAERTGGSVSTLTIQRTQQEDSAVYLCASSQSTGQHSPLHFGNGTRLTVT.

This chain links TRBV28 with TRBJ2-1; 11 positions agree with TRBD1. Per germline, CDR1 MDHEN and CDR2 SYDVKM. Unmatched junction bases numbered 4, after V lost 5 bases and J lost 4 bases. The CDR3 sequence is 15 residues long. CDR3 amino acids: CASSPGTGGYNEQFF. CDR3 in DNA: TGTGCCAGCAGTCCCGGGACAGGGGGTTACAATGAGCAGTTCTTC.

V is TRBV11-2 and J is TRBJ1-2; D not certain. V lost 5 bases and J 10 bases, leaving 14 bases between the germline ends. Germline V gene data show CDR1 as SGHAT and CDR2 as FQNNGV. The CDR3 extends over 12 amino acids. The CDR3, as DNA: TGTGCCAGCAGCACCTACCCCGTAGACTACACCTTC. Its protein product is CASSTYPVDYTF.

The chain uses TRBV29-1 and TRBJ1-1; 11 positions match TRBD1. Germline assignment: CDR1 SQVTM and CDR2 ANQGSEA. The junction had 3 bases not matched to a gene; V was cut back by 4 bases and J by 5 bases. The CDR3 contains 13 residues. The CDR3, as DNA: TGCAGCGTTGGGGACAGGGGGAAAACTGAAGCTTTCTTT. Amino acid sequence: CSVGDRGKTEAFF. The entire variable domain, with the rest obtained from reference TRBV29-1 and TRBJ1-1, is as follows: SAVISQKPSRDICQRGTSLTIQCQVDSQVTMMFWYRQQPGQSLTLIATANQGSEATYESGFVIDKFPISRPNLTFSTLTVSNMSPEDSSIYLCSVGDRGKTEAFFGQGTRLTVV.

The V gene is TRBV20-1, the J gene TRBJ2-2; tentative D call: TRBD2 (6 bases). Between the trimmed V and J ends, which lost 3 bases and 3 bases, there was a span of 14 bases. This CDR3 is built from 15 residues. Germline V CDR1 and CDR2: DFQATT, SNEGSKA (reference sequence). CDR3 loop: CSASDTGVDTGELFF. The DNA of the CDR3 is TGCAGTGCTAGTGATACGGGAGTCGACACCGGGGAGCTGTTTTTT.

This chain uses TRBV29-1 with TRBJ2-3; D remains ambiguous. V was pared by 7 bases and J by 4 bases, with 12 bases between. The CDR3 consists of 12 residues. Germline values: CDR1 SQVTM, CDR2 ANQGSEA. The DNA of the CDR3 is TGCAGCGCTGACCTGGCGGCAGATACGCAGTATTTT. Translating gives CSADLAADTQYF.

This clone was seen only a few times. The chain employs TRBV19 and TRBJ1-5; D not certain. This CDR3 contains 15 residues. CDR1 LNHDA and CDR2 SQIVND come from the germline V gene (reference sequence). The V end was cut by 1 base, the J end by 2 bases, with 9 bases between. CDR3 nucleotide sequence: TGTGCCAGTAGTATAGTGTACGCGGGCAATCAGCCCCAGCATTTT. As protein: CASSIVYAGNQPQHF.

V usage is TRBV19 and J usage is TRBJ1-5; D is possibly TRBD1 (5 bases). The CDR3 runs to 12 residues. The germline V gene has CDR1 LNHDA and CDR2 SQIVND (reference sequence). V gave up 6 bases and J gave up 7 bases, with 10 bases separating them. The CDR3 reads CASRGAGQPQHF. The CDR3 DNA is TGTGCCAGTAGAGGGGCAGGCCAGCCCCAGCATTTT.

This rearrangement joins TRBV27 to TRBJ2-1; a weak D match, TRBD2 (6 bases). With 6 bases removed from V and 9 bases from J, the gap between germline ends came to 21 bases. This CDR3 contains 15 residues. Germline V gene sequence: CDR1 MNHEY, CDR2 SMNVEV (reference sequence). In DNA, the CDR3 is TGTGCCAGCAGATTCAGCGGGCCCGGACCAAGTGAGCAGTTCTTC. It yields the protein CASRFSGPGPSEQFF.